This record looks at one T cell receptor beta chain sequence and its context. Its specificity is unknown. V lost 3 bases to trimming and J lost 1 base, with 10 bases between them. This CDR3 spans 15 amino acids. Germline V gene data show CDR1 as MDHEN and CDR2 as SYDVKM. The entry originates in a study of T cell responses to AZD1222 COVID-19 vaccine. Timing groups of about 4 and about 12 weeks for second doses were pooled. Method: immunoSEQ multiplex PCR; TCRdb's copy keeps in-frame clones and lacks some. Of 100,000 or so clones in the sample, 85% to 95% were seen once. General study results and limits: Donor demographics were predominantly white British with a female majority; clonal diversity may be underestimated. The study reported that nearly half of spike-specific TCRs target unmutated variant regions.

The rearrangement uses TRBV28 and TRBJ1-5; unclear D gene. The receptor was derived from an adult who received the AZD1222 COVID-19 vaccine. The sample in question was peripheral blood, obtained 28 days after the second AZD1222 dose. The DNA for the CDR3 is TGTGCCAGCAGTTTGATAGGGCACAGCAATCAGCCCCAGCATTTT. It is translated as CASSLIGHSNQPQHF.